This T cell receptor beta chain was documented in a study of PD-1 and CTLA-4 blockade in melanoma. V lost 0 bases and J 3 bases, leaving 4 bases between the germline ends. The CDR3 extends over 13 amino acids. CDR1 is WNHNN and CDR2 is SYGVQD in the germline V gene (reference sequence). Data came from immunoSEQ multiplex PCR; TCRdb stores just in-frame clones and leaves some out. The table has about 28,000 clones, around nine tenths seen once; the top ten hold about 8.5%. The V call is TRBV10-1, the J call TRBJ2-3; D is uncertain. Source: CD8+ T cells from peripheral blood, taken before anti-PD-1 treatment. This receptor was taken from a human donor with melanoma. CDR3 loop: CASSESPTDTQYF. Written as DNA, the CDR3 is TGCGCCAGCAGTGAGTCCCCAACAGATACGCAGTATTTT.